What follows are 28 T cell receptor beta chains derived from one specimen sequenced in a study of CD8 T cells in ankylosing spondylitis. TCRdb used MiXCR to reprocess the 5' RACE reads, holding one entry per CDR3 protein. The sample records about 800,000 distinct CDR3 sequences, around 11% being singletons. Their antigens are not known. Notes on the study in general: In ankylosing spondylitis blood, a motif of about 8 highly homologous TCR beta variants appeared characteristic.

Input material: blood, either unsorted or a sorted T cell fraction (not recorded which). These receptors all come from a male donor with ankylosing spondylitis.

V gene TRBV20-1 combines with J gene TRBJ1-5, with D hard to call. This CDR3 comprises 11 residues. CDR1 and CDR2 from the germline V gene are DFQATT and SNEGSKA (reference sequence). V lost 7 bases to trimming and J lost 2 bases, with 6 bases between them. CDR3 in DNA: TGCAGTGTTGTGGGCAATCAGCCCCAGCATTTT. This gives the protein CSVVGNQPQHF.

The V call is TRBV5-1, the J call TRBJ2-7; tentatively, D is TRBD1 (5 bases). The germline gives CDR1 SGHRS, CDR2 YFSETQ. Trimming removed 4 bases from V and 1 base from J, with 18 bases in between. This CDR3 has 16 amino acids. The CDR3 region is CASSTVPGYQSYEQYF. The CDR3, as DNA: TGCGCCAGCAGCACCGTTCCAGGGTATCAGTCCTACGAGCAGTACTTC.

Only a few counts were recorded for this clonotype. The V call is TRBV15, the J call TRBJ2-1, with 11 positions matching TRBD2. The germline CDR1 and CDR2 sequences are LNHNV and YYDKDF (reference sequence). The trim removed 4 bases at V and 3 bases at J, leaving 5 bases unmatched. The CDR3 length is 16 residues. Written as DNA, the CDR3 is TGTGCCACCAGCAAACAGACTAGCGGGAACTACAATGAGCAGTTCTTC. Amino acid sequence: CATSKQTSGNYNEQFF. Supplemented by reference TRBV15 and TRBJ2-1, the full variable domain reads DAMVIQNPRYQVTQFGKPVTLSCSQTLNHNVMYWYQQKSSQAPKLLFHYYDKDFNNEADTPDNFQSRRPNTSFCFLDIRSPGLGDTAMYLCATSKQTSGNYNEQFFGPGTRLTVL.

This clonotype appeared a few times. The chain has TRBV5-1 and TRBJ2-1; 11 bases line up with TRBD2. The CDR3 contains 16 residues. The trim removed 4 bases at V and 6 bases at J, leaving 9 bases unmatched. The V gene's germline CDR1 is SGHRS and CDR2 YFSETQ. Written as DNA, the CDR3 is TGCGCCAGCAGCACCGGGACTAGCGGCGACTTCAATGAGCAGTTCTTC. Translated, it gives CASSTGTSGDFNEQFF.

This clonotype was seen a few times. The chain recombines TRBV6-5 with TRBJ2-3; D ambiguous. The CDR3 consists of 16 residues. CDR1 is MNHEY, CDR2 SVGAGI, per germline. Trimming took 2 bases from V and 2 from J, leaving 14 bases between them. CDR3 in amino acids: CASSYPGGADTDTQYF. The CDR3 DNA reads TGTGCCAGCAGTTACCCGGGCGGAGCTGACACAGATACGCAGTATTTT.

This clonotype showed up just a few times. V is TRBV20-1 and J is TRBJ1-6, with D uncertain. This CDR3 contains 10 residues. CDR1 and CDR2 (germline): DFQATT, SNEGSKA (reference sequence). V lost 6 bases, J lost 9 bases, and 6 bases lay in between. CDR3 nucleotide sequence: TGCAGTGCCCTTAGTTCACCCCTCCACTTT. Residues: CSALSSPLHF.

This clonotype appeared a few times. The chain recombines TRBV6-1 with TRBJ2-1; 9 nucleotides agree with TRBD2. Germline V gene lookup returns CDR1 MNHNS and CDR2 SASEGT. The CDR3 covers 15 residues. V lost 6 bases, J lost 0 bases, and 3 bases stayed unmatched. The CDR3: CASSAGGGSYNEQFF. CDR3 nucleotide sequence: TGTGCCAGCAGCGCGGGGGGGGGCTCCTACAATGAGCAGTTCTTC.

The table lists this clonotype with a count of one. The chain recombines TRBV4-3 with TRBJ2-3, with D unresolved. The V end was cut by 3 bases, the J end by 6 bases, with 10 bases between. The V gene's germline CDR1 is LGHNA and CDR2 YSLEER. This CDR3 is 13 amino acids long. CDR3: CASSHDGGDTQYF. Written as DNA, the CDR3 is TGCGCCAGCAGCCACGACGGTGGCGATACGCAGTATTTT.

This clonotype appeared many times. CDR3 in amino acids: CASSPQREETQYF. The DNA for the CDR3 is TGTGCCAGCAGTCCACAGAGGGAAGAGACCCAGTACTTC. The V and J genes are TRBV7-2 and TRBJ2-5; TRBD2 might be the D (5 bases). CDR3 length: 13 amino acids. CDR1 is SGHTA, CDR2 FQGNSA, per germline. With 6 bases removed from V and 3 bases from J, the gap between germline ends came to 11 bases.

This chain joins TRBV12-3 or TRBV12-4 and TRBJ2-7, with a tentative D call TRBD1 (6 bases). This CDR3 has 15 amino acids. V lost 4 bases and J lost 2, with 15 bases in between. In DNA form, the CDR3 reads TGTGCCAGCAGTTCCCCTCACAGGGACGCCTACGAGCAGTACTTC. Protein product: CASSSPHRDAYEQYF.

This clonotype came up many times. This chain links TRBV28 with TRBJ2-6; the D call may be TRBD1 or TRBD2 (5 bases each). V was clipped by 5 bases and J by 8 bases, with 31 bases between them. The CDR3 contains 20 residues. Germline loops: CDR1 MDHEN, CDR2 SYDVKM. CDR3 bases: TGTGCCAGCAGTCCATCCGGGTTGGGGGTCTCGCACAGTGCGACCAACGTCCTGACTTTC. Its translation is CASSPSGLGVSHSATNVLTF.

The rearrangement uses TRBV11-1 and TRBJ2-7, with 9 bases aligning to TRBD1. Unmatched junction bases numbered 7, after V lost 5 bases and J lost 5 bases. The CDR3 runs 14 residues. Germline V gene lookup returns CDR1 SGHAT and CDR2 FQDESV (reference sequence). In nucleotides, the CDR3 is TGTGCCAGCAGCGTAAACAGGGGGCAGGACGAGCAGTACTTC. Translated, it gives CASSVNRGQDEQYF.

This clonotype was counted a few times. The rearrangement uses TRBV6-2 or TRBV6-3 and TRBJ2-1; 12 nucleotides agree with TRBD2. With 2 bases clipped from V and 8 bases from J, the junction kept 4 bases outside the gene matches. Germline-derived CDR1 and CDR2 are MNHEY and SVGEGT. The CDR3 is 15 residues long. This CDR3 reads CASSYGLAGMYEQFF. CDR3 DNA: TGTGCCAGCAGTTACGGACTAGCGGGAATGTATGAGCAGTTCTTC.

This chain connects TRBV10-1 to TRBJ2-1; 9 nucleotides line up with TRBD2. This CDR3 is built from 14 residues. The germline gives CDR1 WNHNN, CDR2 SYGVQD (reference sequence). J gave up 7 bases and V 8 bases, and 9 bases lay outside the gene matches. Here the CDR3 DNA reads TGCGCCAGCCCTATTAGCGGGAGAGTGAATGAGCAGTTCTTC. Amino acids: CASPISGRVNEQFF.

The chain carries TRBV20-1 and TRBJ1-4, with 9 bases aligning to TRBD1. V shed 6 bases, J shed 7 bases, and the junction held 12 bases outside the gene matches. The germline CDR1 and CDR2 sequences are DFQATT and SNEGSKA (reference sequence). This CDR3 contains 15 residues. CDR3 coding DNA: TGCAGTGCCGGGACAGGGCTTATGGGGGCTGAAAAACTGTTTTTT. Its protein product is CSAGTGLMGAEKLFF.

In its sample, this clonotype was seen a few times. This rearrangement joins TRBV5-1 to TRBJ2-7; D might be TRBD2 (5 bases). V was cut by 4 bases and J by 6 bases, with 14 bases left in between. Per germline, CDR1 SGHRS and CDR2 YFSETQ. This CDR3 has 13 residues. The CDR3 is CASSPQAAGEQYF. CDR3 coding DNA: TGCGCCAGCAGCCCACAAGCCGCGGGCGAGCAGTACTTC.

V and J are TRBV5-5 and TRBJ2-5; 7 bases are a match to TRBD1. Germline V gene sequence: CDR1 SGHKS, CDR2 YYEKEE (reference sequence). V shed 4 bases and J 4 bases; nucleotides not matched to a gene: 10. The CDR3 covers 15 residues. CDR3 amino acids: CASSPPPTGIETQYF. In nucleotides, the CDR3 is TGTGCCAGCAGCCCCCCGCCGACAGGGATAGAGACCCAGTACTTC.

There are many counts of this clonotype. This chain connects TRBV6-2 or TRBV6-3 to TRBJ1-2; 8 nucleotides match TRBD1. V lost 6 bases and J lost 6; bases outside the gene matches: 12. Germline lookup yields CDR1 MNHEY and CDR2 SVGEGT. The CDR3 runs to 15 residues. This chain's CDR3 is CASSWTGMFVDGYTF. DNA for the CDR3: TGTGCCAGCAGCTGGACAGGGATGTTCGTCGATGGCTACACCTTC.

The rearrangement uses TRBV4-2 and TRBJ1-2; 8 bases fit TRBD1. After removal of 2 bases from V and 2 bases from J, the junction contained 7 bases not matched to a gene. CDR1 is LGHNA and CDR2 is YNFKEQ in the germline V gene. CDR3 length: 16 amino acids. The CDR3 DNA sequence: TGTGCCAGCAGCCAAACGGGGCAGGGGGCAAACTATGGCTACACCTTC. Protein sequence: CASSQTGQGANYGYTF.

This rearrangement joins TRBV11-1 to TRBJ2-7; 9 positions match TRBD2. The ends lost 5 bases at V and 2 bases at J; junction bases unmatched: 10. Germline values: CDR1 SGHAT, CDR2 FQDESV (reference sequence). The CDR3 spans 16 residues. The CDR3, as DNA: TGTGCCAGCAGCCATCGTGGGAGGACTAGCGCCTACGAGCAGTACTTC. Protein: CASSHRGRTSAYEQYF. Full variable domain (rest looked up from reference TRBV11-1 and TRBJ2-7): EAEVAQSPRYKITEKSQAVAFWCDPISGHATLYWYRQILGQGPELLVQFQDESVVDDSQLPKDRFSAERLKGVDSTLKIQPAELGDSAMYLCASSHRGRTSAYEQYFGPGTRLTVT.

This clonotype was counted many times. The CDR3 protein is CSARDPWSSTDTQYF. The CDR3 bases are TGCAGTGCTAGAGATCCCTGGTCTAGCACAGATACGCAGTATTTT. The J gene is TRBJ2-3, the V gene TRBV20-1; D gene uncertain. V was pared by 0 bases and J by 0 bases, with 10 bases between. There are 15 residues in the CDR3. Germline V gene sequence: CDR1 DFQATT, CDR2 SNEGSKA (reference sequence).

The sample holds a few counts of this clonotype. This chain links TRBV14 with TRBJ2-7; D unresolved. CDR3 length: 14 amino acids. Germline loops: CDR1 SGHDN, CDR2 FVKESK. V shed 3 bases and J shed 3 bases, with 12 bases lying between them. Here the CDR3 reads CASSQSWSSYEQYF. In DNA, the CDR3 is TGTGCCAGCAGCCAGTCATGGAGTAGCTACGAGCAGTACTTC.

This rearrangement joins TRBV4-2 to TRBJ2-1, with 12 nucleotides matching TRBD2. The germline V gene has CDR1 LGHNA and CDR2 YNFKEQ. V lost 4 bases and J lost 0; bases outside the gene matches: 7. The CDR3 consists of 18 residues. The CDR3 sequence is CASSPRLAGDSSYNEQFF. For the CDR3, the DNA is TGTGCCAGCAGCCCAAGACTAGCGGGAGACAGCTCCTACAATGAGCAGTTCTTC.

This clonotype was observed at least ten times. This chain uses TRBV29-1 with TRBJ2-5; D is ambiguous. Trimming shortened V by 7 bases and J by 2 bases, and 5 bases separated the two germline ends. The CDR3 totals 10 residues. Germline V gene lookup returns CDR1 SQVTM and CDR2 ANQGSEA. CDR3 nucleotide sequence: TGCAGCGCGCGTCAAGAGACCCAGTACTTC. This translates into CSARQETQYF.

The V call is TRBV24-1, the J call TRBJ2-5; D call uncertain. Trimming stripped 1 base from V and 5 bases from J, with 13 bases between. Germline CDR1 and CDR2: KGHDR and SFDVKD. The CDR3 totals 15 residues. As DNA, the CDR3 is TGTGCCACCAGTGATTTCCTTGGGCTGCGGGAGACCCAGTACTTC. Its translation: CATSDFLGLRETQYF.

The gene calls are TRBV10-3 and TRBJ1-3, with D uncertain. Germline V gives CDR1 ENHRY, CDR2 SYGVKD. Trimming removed 4 bases at V and 4 bases at J, with 5 bases between. The CDR3 runs 12 residues. The CDR3, as DNA: TGTGCCATCAGTGCGGCGGGAAACACCATATATTTT. Translating it yields CAISAAGNTIYF.

In its sample, this clonotype was seen a few times. The chain carries TRBV5-5 and TRBJ2-4; 12 bases are a match to TRBD1. CDR3 length equals 17 residues. Germline values: CDR1 SGHKS, CDR2 YYEKEE (reference sequence). The V segment lost 2 bases and the J segment 5 bases; nucleotides outside the gene matches: 8. CDR3 in DNA: TGTGCCAGCAGCTTTTCTCCGGGACAGGGGGCTGAAAACATTCAGTACTTC. Amino acids: CASSFSPGQGAENIQYF.

The rearrangement uses TRBV6-5 and TRBJ2-5, with a weak D call TRBD2 (6 bases). V lost 0 bases and J 5 bases, leaving 13 bases between the germline ends. CDR3 size: 15 residues. The V gene's germline CDR1 is MNHEY and CDR2 SVGAGI. The CDR3 protein is CASSYSLGGTETQYF. The CDR3, as DNA: TGTGCCAGCAGTTACTCGTTAGGCGGGACGGAGACCCAGTACTTC.